Presented here are 30 T cell receptor beta chains from one specimen sequenced in a study of cytomegalovirus exposure and HLA in healthy donors (dated by TCRdb to 2016 to 2017). The library was generated by the immunoSEQ multiplex PCR assay. A mixture of 60 forward primers for TCR Vbeta segments and 13 reverse primers for TCR Jbeta segments was used in the multiplex PCR. TCRdb mirrors the immuneACCESS table, restricted to in-frame sequences. Some clones are absent from its copies; in checked studies, under half trace to an unresolved V gene, and the reason for the others is unknown. The sample records fewer than 140,000 clones, 71% of which are singletons. 2.8% of the sample lies in the top ten. Input material: PBMCs. All receptors come from a female donor in good health and CMV-seronegative.

This clone was recorded a few times. This sequence joins TRBV28 and TRBJ1-2, with a tentative D call TRBD1 (6 bases). CDR1 MDHEN and CDR2 SYDVKM come from the germline V gene. CDR3 size: 12 residues. V dropped 10 bases and J dropped 4 bases, with 13 bases sitting between them. The DNA for the CDR3 is TGTGCCACCTGGACAGCGACCTATGGCTACACCTTC. Translated, it gives CATWTATYGYTF.

The chain couples TRBV9 to TRBJ1-1; TRBD1 might be the D (6 bases). The CDR3 spans 15 residues. Trimming removed 0 bases from V and 4 bases from J, with 13 bases in between. Per the germline V gene, CDR1 is SGDLS and CDR2 is YYNGEE. The CDR3 nucleotides read TGTGCCAGCAGCGTAGCAACAGGGTGGGGCACTGAAGCTTTCTTT. Encoded protein: CASSVATGWGTEAFF.

This CDR3 is CASSSFSYNEQFF. The CDR3 DNA is TGCGCCAGCAGCTCCTTCTCCTACAATGAGCAGTTCTTC. The J gene is TRBJ2-1, the V gene TRBV5-1; no definite D call. V lost 3 bases, J lost 0 bases, and 4 bases lay in between. CDR3 length: 13 amino acids. Germline assignment: CDR1 SGHRS and CDR2 YFSETQ.

This chain joins TRBV27 and TRBJ2-7, with 11 bases fitting TRBD1. Germline CDR1 MNHEY, CDR2 SMNVEV (reference sequence). V lost 2 bases, J lost 4 bases, and 1 base stayed unmatched. The CDR3 runs to 14 residues. The CDR3: CASSLGDRGYEQYF. CDR3 nucleotide sequence: TGTGCCAGCAGTTTAGGGGACAGGGGGTACGAGCAGTACTTC.

The V call is TRBV6-1, the J call TRBJ2-2; D not certain. The CDR3 is 15 residues long. Between the trimmed V and J ends, which lost 2 bases and 4 bases, there was a span of 11 bases. Germline V lookup: CDR1 MNHNS, CDR2 SASEGT. The CDR3 spells CASSEKSSGTGELFF. The DNA for the CDR3 is TGTGCCAGCAGTGAAAAAAGTAGTGGCACCGGGGAGCTGTTTTTT.

V usage is TRBV6-5 and J usage is TRBJ2-5, with D possibly matching TRBD1 (5 bases). This CDR3 is 14 amino acids long. V gave up 2 bases and J gave up 7 bases, with 14 bases separating them. The germline CDR1 and CDR2 sequences are MNHEY and SVGAGI. CDR3 in DNA: TGTGCCAGCAGTTACGAGACTGGGGCGCGGACCCAGTACTTC. Its translation: CASSYETGARTQYF.

This clone was recorded a few times. This sequence joins TRBV30 and TRBJ2-5; D gene ambiguous. Germline V lookup: CDR1 GTSNPN, CDR2 SVGIG (reference sequence). This CDR3 is 11 amino acids long. V was shortened by 0 bases and J by 5 bases, with 4 bases between the two germline ends. DNA of the CDR3: TGTGCCTGGAGTGTGTATGAGACCCAGTACTTC. It encodes CAWSVYETQYF. The full variable domain, its missing parts supplied by reference TRBV30 and TRBJ2-5, is SQTIHQWPATLVQPVGSPLSLECTVEGTSNPNLYWYRQAAGRGLQLLFYSVGIGQISSEVPQNLSASRPQDRQFILSSKKLLLSDSGFYLCAWSVYETQYFGPGTRLLVL.

The chain uses TRBV11-2 and TRBJ2-1; possibly TRBD2 for D (6 bases). The V gene's germline CDR1 is SGHAT and CDR2 FQNNGV. V was clipped by 6 bases and J by 10 bases, with 16 bases between them. This CDR3 region has 13 residues. This CDR3 is CASRQLGGAEQFF. The CDR3 coding sequence is TGTGCCAGCAGACAATTGGGGGGAGCCGAGCAGTTCTTC.

For the CDR3, the DNA is TGTGCCAGCAGCCCGGACAGGGTTAATGAAAAACTGTTTTTT. This gives the protein CASSPDRVNEKLFF. The J gene is TRBJ1-4, the V gene TRBV11-2; 8 bases match TRBD1. The germline gives CDR1 SGHAT, CDR2 FQNNGV. Unmatched junction bases numbered 3, after V lost 5 bases and J lost 4 bases. The CDR3 totals 14 residues.

Comment on this clone: A read error may produce the germline difference seen at one junction end. The chain carries TRBV9 and TRBJ1-2; D unclear. This CDR3 contains 14 residues. The germline CDR1 and CDR2 sequences are SGDLS and YYNGEE. This chain's CDR3 is CAGSVADSNYGYTF. CDR3 DNA: TGTGCCGGCAGCGTAGCGGACTCGAACTATGGCTACACCTTC. The full variable domain, with the rest looked up from reference TRBV9 and TRBJ1-2, is DSGVTQTPKHLITATGQRVTLRCSPRSGDLSVYWYQQSLDQGLQFLIQYYNGEERAKGNILERFSAQQFPDLHSELNLSSLELGDSALYFCAGSVADSNYGYTFGSGTRLTVV.

The J gene is TRBJ2-5, the V gene TRBV28; maybe TRBD2 (6 bases). Trimming cost V 3 bases and J 2 bases, with 10 bases left between them. The CDR3 is 14 amino acids. The germline V gene has CDR1 MDHEN and CDR2 SYDVKM. The CDR3: CASSFVSGQETQYF. The DNA of the CDR3 is TGTGCCAGCAGTTTTGTGAGCGGGCAAGAGACCCAGTACTTC.

This clone was seen a single time. This rearrangement joins TRBV11-2 to TRBJ2-1; D is unclear. Looked up from germline, CDR1 is SGHAT and CDR2 is FQNNGV. The germline V and J ends were trimmed by 4 bases and 6 bases, with 10 bases remaining between them. This CDR3 has 13 residues. CDR3 DNA: TGTGCCAGCAGCTGGCAGCGTGGCAATGAGCAGTTCTTC. This codes for CASSWQRGNEQFF.

CDR3 region: CASSDGGKNIQYF. In nucleotides, the CDR3 is TGTGCCAGCAGTGACGGGGGGAAGAACATTCAGTACTTC. V gene TRBV2 combines with J gene TRBJ2-4; 7 nucleotides line up with TRBD2. The CDR3 has 13 residues. V gave up 3 bases and J gave up 7 bases; unmatched junction bases: 3. CDR1 and CDR2 from the germline V gene are SNHLY and FYNNEI.

The rearrangement links TRBV7-3 to TRBJ2-1; D possibly corresponds to TRBD2 (6 bases). Germline V lookup: CDR1 SGHTA, CDR2 FQGTGA. CDR3 size: 14 residues. Deletions cut 1 base from V and 6 bases from J, with 10 bases between. CDR3 sequence (DNA): TGTGCCAGCAGCTTAAGCGGGACGGTCAATGAGCAGTTCTTC. Amino acids: CASSLSGTVNEQFF. Drawing the rest from reference TRBV7-3 and TRBJ2-1, the complete variable domain is GAGVSQTPSNKVTEKGKYVELRCDPISGHTALYWYRQSLGQGPEFLIYFQGTGAADDSGLPNDRFFAVRPEGSVSTLKIQRTERGDSAVYLCASSLSGTVNEQFFGPGTRLTVL.

The gene calls are TRBV29-1 and TRBJ2-3; 12 positions agree with TRBD2. CDR3 length equals 16 residues. Per germline, CDR1 SQVTM and CDR2 ANQGSEA. V lost 1 base and J lost 4; bases outside the gene matches: 6. CDR3 DNA sequence: TGCAGCGTTGAAGGGAGACTAGCGGGAGTTCCAGATACGCAGTATTTT. This translates into CSVEGRLAGVPDTQYF.

The rearrangement joins TRBV29-1 to TRBJ1-1; 11 nucleotides agree with TRBD1. Germline trimming cut 7 bases from V and 0 bases from J; bases unmatched to any gene: 7. The CDR3 covers 15 residues. Germline loops: CDR1 SQVTM, CDR2 ANQGSEA. In nucleotides, the CDR3 is TGCAGCGCCGGGGGGACAGGGGGAGTGAACACTGAAGCTTTCTTT. It is translated as CSAGGTGGVNTEAFF.

The CDR3 DNA sequence: TGTGCCAGCAGTTTAGGTAGGGGACAGCCTAATCAGCCCCAGCATTTT. This sequence encodes CASSLGRGQPNQPQHF. This chain connects TRBV28 to TRBJ1-5; 7 bases fit TRBD1. In germline, CDR1 is MDHEN, CDR2 SYDVKM. Trimming at V came to 2 bases and at J to 4 bases, leaving 8 bases not matched to a gene. This CDR3 has 16 amino acids.

This rearrangement joins TRBV5-6 to TRBJ2-5; D remains ambiguous. The ends were cut back, 4 bases at V and 4 bases at J, with 20 bases in the middle. Germline V gene lookup returns CDR1 SGHDT and CDR2 YYEEEE. CDR3 length: 16 amino acids. The CDR3 region is CASSSLGVQSGETQYF. CDR3 nucleotide sequence: TGTGCCAGCAGCAGTCTCGGAGTTCAGTCCGGAGAGACCCAGTACTTC.

This chain joins TRBV27 and TRBJ2-1; 7 nucleotides match TRBD1. The CDR3 is made up of 14 amino acids. Losses at the gene ends were 5 bases for V and 3 bases for J; bases not matched to a gene: 4. Germline V gives CDR1 MNHEY, CDR2 SMNVEV (reference sequence). The CDR3 reads CASSPGQIYNEQFF. CDR3 bases: TGTGCCAGCAGTCCGGGACAGATCTACAATGAGCAGTTCTTC.

Comments on this clone: This sample also contains other DNA sequences that code for the same CDR3. The rearrangement links TRBV9 to TRBJ2-1; TRBD2 might be the D (6 bases). This CDR3 region has 16 residues. Germline CDR1 is SGDLS and CDR2 is YYNGEE. V was trimmed by 4 bases and J by 0 bases, leaving 14 bases between them. The DNA of the CDR3 is TGTGCCAGCAGCCCCCCTTCCGGGAGCTCCTACAATGAGCAGTTCTTC. Its translation: CASSPPSGSSYNEQFF.

In its sample, this clone is large. The chain recombines TRBV28 with TRBJ1-5; D is ambiguous. The ends were cut back, 5 bases at V and 6 bases at J, with 8 bases in the middle. The CDR3 has 12 residues. CDR1 is MDHEN and CDR2 is SYDVKM in the germline V gene. The CDR3 loop is CASSPSGQPQHF. CDR3 nucleotide sequence: TGTGCCAGCAGTCCCTCGGGTCAGCCCCAGCATTTT. The full variable domain, with the rest looked up from reference TRBV28 and TRBJ1-5, is DVKVTQSSRYLVKRTGEKVFLECVQDMDHENMFWYRQDPGLGLRLIYFSYDVKMKEKGDIPEGYSVSREKKERFSLILESASTNQTSMYLCASSPSGQPQHFGDGTRLSIL.

This chain links TRBV7-2 with TRBJ2-1; the match to TRBD2 covers 7 bases. CDR1 SGHTA and CDR2 FQGNSA come from the germline V gene. The CDR3 extends over 14 amino acids. V was clipped by 3 bases and J by 6 bases; unmatched bases: 5. The CDR3 sequence: CASSFHREVNEQFF. CDR3 DNA: TGTGCCAGCAGCTTTCACCGGGAGGTCAATGAGCAGTTCTTC.

This chain links TRBV7-2 with TRBJ2-7; 7 nucleotides line up with TRBD2. J was trimmed by 4 bases and V by 4 bases; bases with no gene match: 10. Germline-derived CDR1 and CDR2 are SGHTA and FQGNSA. CDR3 size: 15 residues. This CDR3 is CASSYFPGGTYEQYF. DNA of the CDR3: TGTGCCAGCAGCTACTTCCCGGGAGGAACGTACGAGCAGTACTTC.

The chain combines TRBV7-9 with TRBJ2-5; 7 nucleotides line up with TRBD1. There are 15 residues in the CDR3. V lost 5 bases to trimming and J lost 5 bases; unmatched junction nucleotides: 11. CDR1 and CDR2 from the germline V gene are SEHNR and FQNEAQ (reference sequence). CDR3 amino acids: CASSLYRGLEETQYF. The CDR3 DNA follows: TGTGCCAGCAGCCTTTACAGGGGTCTGGAGGAGACCCAGTACTTC. The full variable domain, completed using reference TRBV7-9 and TRBJ2-5, is DTGVSQNPRHKITKRGQNVTFRCDPISEHNRLYWYRQTLGQGPEFLTYFQNEAQLEKSRLLSDRFSAERPKGSFSTLEIQRTEQGDSAMYLCASSLYRGLEETQYFGPGTRLLVL.

This chain connects TRBV27 to TRBJ2-1; 10 bases line up with TRBD2. V lost 5 bases and J lost 6; bases outside the gene matches: 7. There are 15 residues in the CDR3. Germline CDR1 MNHEY, CDR2 SMNVEV (reference sequence). The DNA of the CDR3 is TGTGCCAGCAGTCCGGGAGCTAGCGGGGGCAATGAGCAGTTCTTC. Its translation is CASSPGASGGNEQFF.

J is TRBJ2-7 and V is TRBV13; a weak D match, TRBD2 (6 bases). V lost 3 bases, J lost 3 bases, and 9 bases lay in between. The CDR3 runs 13 residues. The germline CDR1 and CDR2 sequences are PRHDT and FYEKMQ (reference sequence). The CDR3 DNA follows: TGTGCCAGCAGCTTGCGGGGAAGCTACGAGCAGTACTTC. Amino acid sequence: CASSLRGSYEQYF.

The V gene is TRBV6-5, the J gene TRBJ2-1; 9 bases match TRBD2. CDR1 MNHEY and CDR2 SVGAGI come from the germline V gene. The ends lost 0 bases at V and 4 bases at J; junction bases unmatched: 4. The CDR3 is 16 amino acids. DNA for the CDR3: TGTGCCAGCAGTTACTCGGCTAGCGGGACATACAATGAGCAGTTCTTC. Its translation: CASSYSASGTYNEQFF.

The J gene is TRBJ2-7, the V gene TRBV7-8, with 8 bases matching TRBD2. The V gene's germline CDR1 is SGHVS and CDR2 FQNEAQ. The V gene end was trimmed by 4 bases and the J gene end by 6 bases; junction bases not matched to a gene: 5. CDR3 length: 13 amino acids. The CDR3 nucleotides are TGTGCCAGCAGCTCATCTCGGGGGGGCGAGCAGTACTTC. As protein: CASSSSRGGEQYF. The full variable domain, with the rest looked up from reference TRBV7-8 and TRBJ2-7, is GAGVSQSPRYKVAKRGQDVALRCDPISGHVSLFWYQQALGQGPEFLTYFQNEAQLDKSGLPSDRFFAERPEGSVSTLKIQRTQQEDSAVYLCASSSSRGGEQYFGPGTRLTVT.

This clone was picked up a small number of times. The chain has TRBV19 and TRBJ2-3; the match to TRBD1 covers 7 bases. This CDR3 spans 15 amino acids. Per the germline V gene, CDR1 is LNHDA and CDR2 is SQIVND (reference sequence). Trimming removed 5 bases from V and 2 bases from J; junction bases left unmatched: 7. CDR3 nucleotide sequence: TGTGCCAGTAGTGACCAAGGGGGCTTCACAGATACGCAGTATTTT. Translating it yields CASSDQGGFTDTQYF.

The chain has TRBV30 and TRBJ2-5; 12 bases align to TRBD2. The CDR3 is made up of 15 amino acids. Germline V gene data show CDR1 as GTSNPN and CDR2 as SVGIG (reference sequence). Unmatched junction bases numbered 5, after V lost 0 bases and J lost 6 bases. The CDR3, as DNA: TGTGCCTGGAGTGTACTAGCGGGAGGCTCGAAGACCCAGTACTTC. Translated, it gives CAWSVLAGGSKTQYF. The full variable domain, in which reference TRBV30 and TRBJ2-5 provide the parts outside the CDR3, is SQTIHQWPATLVQPVGSPLSLECTVEGTSNPNLYWYRQAAGRGLQLLFYSVGIGQISSEVPQNLSASRPQDRQFILSSKKLLLSDSGFYLCAWSVLAGGSKTQYFGPGTRLLVL.